These 8 T cell receptor beta chains were sequenced from one sample in a study of T cell responses to AZD1222 COVID-19 vaccine. The method was immunoSEQ multiplex PCR; TCRdb's version includes in-frame clones alone and lacks a portion of them. The profile shows some 180,000 clones, over 80% of them singletons. This specimen was peripheral blood, taken on day 0 of AZD1222 vaccination. The receptors derive from an adult in good health.

The CDR3 loop is CASIGPQGYEQYF. CDR3 sequence (DNA): TGTGCCAGCATAGGACCCCAAGGCTACGAGCAGTACTTC. The rearrangement uses TRBV6-5 and TRBJ2-7; D ambiguous. Per the germline V gene, CDR1 is MNHEY and CDR2 is SVGAGI. This CDR3 comprises 13 residues. V shed 7 bases and J shed 3 bases, with 13 bases lying between them.

The gene calls are TRBV28 and TRBJ2-5; no firm D call. Germline values: CDR1 MDHEN, CDR2 SYDVKM. V was clipped by 6 bases and J by 5 bases, with 16 bases between them. The CDR3 sequence is 14 residues long. The CDR3 spells CASRTRNPGETQYF. In nucleotides, the CDR3 is TGTGCCAGCAGAACCCGGAACCCCGGCGAGACCCAGTACTTC.

The chain carries TRBV11-2 and TRBJ2-7, with 7 bases that match TRBD1. Trimming removed 3 bases from V and 2 bases from J; junction bases left unmatched: 4. The germline V gene has CDR1 SGHAT and CDR2 FQNNGV. The CDR3 runs to 14 residues. Here the CDR3 DNA reads TGTGCCAGCAGCTTGACAGGGAACCCCTACGAGCAGTACTTC. Its protein is CASSLTGNPYEQYF.

The chain couples TRBV12-3 or TRBV12-4 to TRBJ2-4; D remains unclear. There are 12 residues in the CDR3. The V gene lost 3 bases and the J gene lost 7 bases, with 7 bases spanning the gap. CDR3 protein: CASSFEGNIQYF. The CDR3 DNA is TGTGCCAGCAGTTTCGAAGGGAACATTCAGTACTTC.

The chain has TRBV6-5 and TRBJ1-5, with D possibly being TRBD1 (6 bases). With 4 bases removed from V and 7 bases from J, the gap between germline ends came to 11 bases. The germline gives CDR1 MNHEY, CDR2 SVGAGI. The CDR3 consists of 13 residues. The chain's CDR3 is CASSLTTGQPQHF. DNA for the CDR3: TGTGCCAGCAGTTTGACTACAGGGCAGCCCCAGCATTTT.

The rearrangement links TRBV3-1 (or the pseudogene TRBV3-2) to TRBJ1-1; D might be TRBD1 (5 bases). CDR1 LGHDT and CDR2 YNNKEL come from the germline V gene (reference sequence). This CDR3 is 15 amino acids long. V was trimmed by 4 bases and J by 1 base, leaving 13 bases between them. The CDR3, as DNA: TGTGCCAGCAGCCGGGGGTGGGGAGGGAACACTGAAGCTTTCTTT. This gives the protein CASSRGWGGNTEAFF.

This chain uses TRBV12-3 or TRBV12-4 with TRBJ1-2; D not resolved. Trimming took 5 bases from V and 2 from J, leaving 9 bases between them. The CDR3 is 13 residues long. CDR3 residues: CASSQTPNYGYTF. Here the CDR3 DNA reads TGTGCCAGCAGTCAGACACCAAACTATGGCTACACCTTC.

J is TRBJ1-1 and V is TRBV18, with D possibly TRBD1 on 5 matching bases. The V and J ends lost 3 bases and 5 bases respectively, with 10 bases between them. The germline gives CDR1 KGHSH, CDR2 LQKENI. The CDR3 runs to 13 residues. Here the CDR3 reads CASSPAGRTEAFF. The DNA of the CDR3 is TGTGCCAGCTCACCCGCAGGGCGGACTGAAGCTTTCTTT.